The next 23 T cell receptor beta chains were all read from a single sample in a study of blood T cells in healthy people across ages. The second PCR ran about 6 to 12 cycles with a sample-barcoded 5' primer and J-beta primers. TCRdb processed the 5' RACE reads anew with MiXCR; each CDR3 protein has one entry. The sample records 1.5 million to 2 million distinct CDR3 sequences, 30% to 35% being singletons. The sequencing input was blood. The receptors come from a woman aged 25 to 39 in good health.

This clonotype was seen a few times. The chain is built from TRBV12-3 or TRBV12-4 and TRBJ2-5, with 15 bases that match TRBD2. This CDR3 is built from 16 residues. V shed 6 bases and J 11 bases; nucleotides not matched to a gene: 13. In nucleotides, the CDR3 is TGTGCCAGCAGCCGGACTAGCGGGGGGGCGAAGAATGAGCAGTACTTC. It encodes CASSRTSGGAKNEQYF.

This clonotype was seen a few times. The chain joins TRBV3-1 to TRBJ2-5, with D hard to call. The V gene's germline CDR1 is LGHDT and CDR2 YNNKEL (reference sequence). V was cut by 8 bases and J by 5 bases, with 21 bases left in between. This CDR3 is 15 amino acids long. CDR3 loop: CASRKTPERWETQYF. The CDR3 DNA reads TGTGCCAGCCGAAAAACCCCCGAGCGTTGGGAGACCCAGTACTTC.

The V and J genes are TRBV27 and TRBJ2-7; 11 bases agree with TRBD2. From germline, CDR1 is MNHEY and CDR2 SMNVEV (reference sequence). This CDR3 has 16 amino acids. With V trimmed by 5 bases and J by 6 bases, 12 bases remained unmatched. CDR3 amino acids: CASSPVAGGGSGEQYF. DNA for the CDR3: TGTGCCAGCAGTCCCGTAGCGGGAGGGGGGTCGGGCGAGCAGTACTTC.

This clonotype has just a few counts. As DNA, the CDR3 is TGTGCCTGGAGCCCGTGGTGGGAGTTCTACGAGCAGTACTTC. Translating gives CAWSPWWEFYEQYF. The V gene is TRBV30, the J gene TRBJ2-7; D possibly corresponds to TRBD2 (5 bases). The germline V gene encodes CDR1 GTSNPN and CDR2 SVGIG (reference sequence). Deletions cut 3 bases from V and 3 bases from J, with 15 bases between. This CDR3 is 14 amino acids long. The whole variable domain, remainder taken from reference TRBV30 and TRBJ2-7, is SQTIHQWPATLVQPVGSPLSLECTVEGTSNPNLYWYRQAAGRGLQLLFYSVGIGQISSEVPQNLSASRPQDRQFILSSKKLLLSDSGFYLCAWSPWWEFYEQYFGPGTRLTVT.

This clonotype has only a few counts. CDR3 sequence reads: CASSQDSGRASNTGELFF. Written as DNA, the CDR3 is TGTGCCAGCAGCCAAGACAGCGGGAGGGCCTCGAACACCGGGGAGCTGTTTTTT. The rearrangement links TRBV4-2 to TRBJ2-2; 10 positions agree with TRBD2. Germline trimming cut 0 bases from V and 0 bases from J; bases unmatched to any gene: 4. The CDR3 runs 18 residues. The germline gives CDR1 LGHNA, CDR2 YNFKEQ.

There are a few counts of this clonotype. The J gene is TRBJ2-5, the V gene TRBV3-1; D is ambiguous. Per germline, CDR1 LGHDT and CDR2 YNNKEL (reference sequence). Trimming left V 0 bases short and J 2 bases short, with 10 bases between. This CDR3 region has 15 residues. Written as DNA, the CDR3 is TGTGCCAGCAGCCAAGATCCTTGGAAACAAGAGACCCAGTACTTC. Translating it yields CASSQDPWKQETQYF.

V is TRBV21-1 and J is TRBJ2-3; TRBD1, as called in the table, went unchecked against the DNA. TRBV21-1 is an annotated pseudogene. The CDR3 has 15 residues. CDR3 coding DNA: TGTGCCAGCAGTACAGCGGGGGGGCCAGCAGATGCGCAGTATTTT. Its protein product is CASSTAGGPADAQYF.

V gene TRBV5-1 combines with J gene TRBJ2-3; D possibly corresponds to TRBD2 (5 bases). CDR1 is SGHRS, CDR2 YFSETQ, per germline. The length of the CDR3 is 14 residues. Trimming took 2 bases from V and 2 from J, leaving 9 bases between them. The CDR3 region has the DNA TGCGCCAGCAGCTTTTTCGGGGACACAGATACGCAGTATTTT. This encodes CASSFFGDTDTQYF.

The chain is built from TRBV21-1 and TRBJ1-1; the table calls TRBD1, which could not be checked here. TRBV21-1 is a documented pseudogene. This CDR3 contains 16 residues. The CDR3 sequence is CASSKQGTGLNTEAFF. CDR3 bases: TGTGCCAGCAGCAAGCAGGGGACGGGACTGAACACTGAAGCTTTCTTT.

The sample holds a few counts of this clonotype. The chain uses TRBV5-1 and TRBJ2-7; 12 nucleotides align to TRBD1. Germline assignment: CDR1 SGHRS and CDR2 YFSETQ. The junction had 4 bases not matched to a gene; V was cut back by 0 bases and J by 0 bases. The CDR3 is 17 amino acids. The CDR3 DNA is TGCGCCAGCAGCTTGGGGGACAGGGGGCTCCTCTCCTACGAGCAGTACTTC. Protein product: CASSLGDRGLLSYEQYF.

The chain is built from TRBV11-2 and TRBJ2-1, with TRBD2 identical over 12 bases. After removal of 4 bases from V and 0 bases from J, the junction contained 19 bases not matched to a gene. CDR1 is SGHAT and CDR2 is FQNNGV in the germline V gene. The CDR3 spans 22 residues. This chain's CDR3 is CASSWGPLTSGGLTPSYNEQFF. For the CDR3, the DNA is TGTGCCAGCAGCTGGGGACCCCTTACTAGCGGGGGGCTAACACCCTCCTACAATGAGCAGTTCTTC.

V is TRBV7-2 and J is TRBJ2-7; D gene unclear. CDR3 length: 15 residues. CDR1 SGHTA and CDR2 FQGNSA come from the germline V gene. Trimming pared 1 base from V and 4 bases from J, leaving 14 bases between. CDR3 in DNA: TGTGCCAGCAGCTTAGAGGTGGGCAGAACTTACGAGCAGTACTTC. It codes for CASSLEVGRTYEQYF.

CDR3 protein: CASSIPMSNEQYF. Here the CDR3 DNA reads TGTGCCAGCTCAATCCCTATGTCCAATGAGCAGTACTTC. The rearrangement links TRBV18 to TRBJ2-7; D unclear. CDR3 length equals 13 residues. Deletions cut 5 bases from V and 7 bases from J, with 15 bases between. Germline V gene sequence: CDR1 KGHSH, CDR2 LQKENI.

The rearrangement uses TRBV30 and TRBJ2-1, with 8 bases fitting TRBD2. The germline V gene encodes CDR1 GTSNPN and CDR2 SVGIG (reference sequence). The CDR3 runs to 13 residues. V lost 5 bases to trimming and J lost 9 bases; unmatched junction nucleotides: 9. In DNA form, the CDR3 reads TGTGCCTGGGAGGGGACTAGAGCTCCTGAGCAGTTCTTC. It codes for CAWEGTRAPEQFF. The full variable domain, completed using reference TRBV30 and TRBJ2-1, is SQTIHQWPATLVQPVGSPLSLECTVEGTSNPNLYWYRQAAGRGLQLLFYSVGIGQISSEVPQNLSASRPQDRQFILSSKKLLLSDSGFYLCAWEGTRAPEQFFGPGTRLTVL.

The V and J genes are TRBV9 and TRBJ1-2; 11 bases are a match to TRBD1. Germline CDR1 SGDLS, CDR2 YYNGEE. This CDR3 contains 16 residues. J was trimmed by 0 bases and V by 2 bases; bases with no gene match: 3. CDR3 in amino acids: CASSVGTGGANYGYTF. The CDR3 nucleotides are TGTGCCAGCAGCGTCGGGACAGGGGGAGCTAACTATGGCTACACCTTC.

About this clonotype: The junction departs from germline at one end; a sequencing error may be responsible. The chain couples TRBV12-3 or TRBV12-4 to TRBJ2-3, with 10 nucleotides matching TRBD2. The CDR3 spans 14 residues. The CDR3 sequence is CAGSTSGTFDTQYF. CDR3 coding DNA: TGTGCCGGCAGTACTAGCGGGACGTTTGATACGCAGTATTTT.

The J gene is TRBJ2-7, the V gene TRBV12-3 or TRBV12-4; D possibly uses TRBD1 or TRBD2 (5 bases each). V lost 4 bases and J lost 4, with 17 bases in between. The CDR3 loop spans 15 amino acids. CDR3 in DNA: TGTGCCAGCAGTTCTTCCGGGACCCTGAGATACGAGCAGTACTTC. This sequence encodes CASSSSGTLRYEQYF.

The chain recombines TRBV11-3 with TRBJ2-1, with a possible D match to TRBD1 (5 bases). Germline CDR1 is SGHNT and CDR2 is YENEEA. Trimming stripped 3 bases from V and 5 bases from J, with 11 bases between. The CDR3 totals 14 residues. The CDR3 coding sequence is TGTGCCAGCAGCTTGGGCAGGGTCGACAATGAGCAGTTCTTC. Its protein product is CASSLGRVDNEQFF.

This clonotype came up a few times. The rearrangement joins TRBV5-1 to TRBJ2-3, with D hard to call. Per the germline V gene, CDR1 is SGHRS and CDR2 is YFSETQ. V was trimmed by 4 bases and J by 0 bases, leaving 12 bases between them. The CDR3 consists of 15 residues. DNA of the CDR3: TGCGCCAGCAGCCACCGCCACCTTAGCACAGATACGCAGTATTTT. It encodes CASSHRHLSTDTQYF.

Written as DNA, the CDR3 is TGTGCCAGCAGCCCCCGACTAGCGGGGGCCCTAAATGAGCAGTTCTTC. This sequence encodes CASSPRLAGALNEQFF. The J gene is TRBJ2-1, the V gene TRBV7-3; 12 bases align to TRBD2. V gave up 5 bases and J gave up 7 bases; unmatched junction bases: 9. Germline V lookup: CDR1 SGHTA, CDR2 FQGTGA. The CDR3 has 16 residues. Full variable domain (remainder filled in from reference TRBV7-3 and TRBJ2-1): GAGVSQTPSNKVTEKGKYVELRCDPISGHTALYWYRQSLGQGPEFLIYFQGTGAADDSGLPNDRFFAVRPEGSVSTLKIQRTERGDSAVYLCASSPRLAGALNEQFFGPGTRLTVL.

The chain couples TRBV20-1 to TRBJ1-1; a weak D match, TRBD1 (5 bases). CDR1 DFQATT and CDR2 SNEGSKA come from the germline V gene (reference sequence). The CDR3 contains 14 residues. With 0 bases removed from V and 0 bases from J, the gap between germline ends came to 8 bases. The CDR3 loop is CSARDDSMNTEAFF. For the CDR3, the DNA is TGCAGTGCTAGAGACGACAGCATGAACACTGAAGCTTTCTTT.

This clonotype was counted only a few times. The chain joins TRBV20-1 to TRBJ2-1, with no clear D. Germline V CDR1 and CDR2: DFQATT, SNEGSKA (reference sequence). The V and J ends lost 0 bases and 0 bases respectively, with 9 bases between them. CDR3 size: 15 residues. This CDR3 is CSARDERSSYNEQFF. The DNA for the CDR3 is TGCAGTGCTAGAGACGAGAGGAGCTCCTACAATGAGCAGTTCTTC.

This clonotype was seen more than once but under ten times. The J gene is TRBJ2-5, the V gene TRBV20-1, with 10 nucleotides matching TRBD2. This CDR3 comprises 15 residues. Germline CDR1 DFQATT, CDR2 SNEGSKA (reference sequence). J lost 4 bases, V lost 0 bases, and 5 bases had no gene match. The CDR3 DNA is TGCAGTGCTAGAGAGGCTAGCGGGGGCCGAGAGACCCAGTACTTC. Protein sequence: CSAREASGGRETQYF.